This record concerns one T cell receptor beta chain sequence. The sample originates from a study of cytomegalovirus exposure and HLA in healthy donors. Researchers ran the PCR with 60 Vbeta and 13 Jbeta primers. Using immunoSEQ multiplex PCR, the repertoire was profiled, and TCRdb retains in-frame clones only, with some absent. The repertoire consists of 150,000 to 200,000 clones, with more than 75% occurring once and the leading ten covering roughly 1.6%. The ends were cut back, 8 bases at V and 6 bases at J, with 16 bases in the middle. The CDR3 has 14 amino acids. In germline, CDR1 is SNHLY, CDR2 FYNNEI.

This receptor was taken from a girl aged 5 to 17 in good health and CMV-seropositive. Sequenced input: PBMCs. The chain joins TRBV2 to TRBJ1-4; D possibly corresponds to TRBD1 (6 bases). CDR3 sequence reads: CASQPDRTDEKLFF. CDR3 DNA sequence: TGTGCCAGCCAACCGGACAGAACCGATGAAAAACTGTTTTTT.